Listed here are 30 T cell receptor beta chains from one sample, sequenced in a study of shared clonotypes between healthy human individuals. Only in-frame clones appear in the TCRdb table, and some are missing; sequencing was by immunoSEQ multiplex PCR. The profile shows 1,400,000 or so clones, around 98.5% of them singletons. What was sequenced was naive CD4+ T cells sorted from blood. Described subset: CD45RA+ positively selected. Every receptor here comes from a man aged 30-40 years in good health.

The rearrangement uses TRBV13 and TRBJ1-4, with D hard to call. The V gene's germline CDR1 is PRHDT and CDR2 FYEKMQ (reference sequence). This CDR3 is built from 15 residues. V was pared by 5 bases and J by 8 bases, with 18 bases between. In DNA, the CDR3 is TGTGCCAGCAGCCGTGGCCCCGGCGAATCCGAAAAACTGTTTTTT. Amino acid sequence: CASSRGPGESEKLFF.

This chain joins TRBV6-1 and TRBJ2-3, with 7 positions matching TRBD2. The CDR3 runs 16 residues. Germline V gives CDR1 MNHNS, CDR2 SASEGT. J gave up 5 bases and V 0 bases, and 8 bases lay outside the gene matches. CDR3 sequence (DNA): TGTGCCAGCAGTGAAGCTGCGGGAGAATTTCGAGATACGCAGTATTTT. It encodes CASSEAAGEFRDTQYF.

This chain links TRBV11-3 with TRBJ2-2; D is unresolved. V was trimmed by 0 bases and J by 8 bases, leaving 10 bases between them. Germline CDR1 and CDR2: SGHNT and YENEEA. This CDR3 has 14 residues. CDR3 nucleotide sequence: TGTGCCAGCAGCTTAGATGGGAATGGTGGGGAGCTGTTTTTT. As protein: CASSLDGNGGELFF.

The chain combines TRBV9 with TRBJ2-1; TRBD2 matches at 8 bases. The CDR3 totals 14 residues. Unmatched junction bases numbered 7, after V lost 3 bases and J lost 8 bases. The V gene's germline CDR1 is SGDLS and CDR2 YYNGEE. The CDR3: CASSASGSNDEQFF. The CDR3 region has the DNA TGTGCCAGCAGCGCCAGCGGGAGTAATGATGAGCAGTTCTTC.

V is TRBV28 and J is TRBJ1-2, with D perhaps matching TRBD1 (6 bases). Germline assignment: CDR1 MDHEN and CDR2 SYDVKM. Deletions cut 7 bases from V and 7 bases from J, with 13 bases between. This CDR3 is built from 12 residues. CDR3 in amino acids: CASTAGESGYTF. The DNA for the CDR3 is TGTGCCAGCACCGCAGGGGAATCTGGCTACACCTTC.

In regard to this clone: This sample also contains other DNA sequences that code for the same CDR3. CDR3 bases: TGTGCCAGCAGTTACTCGACTGGCACAGATACGCAGTATTTT. Amino acid sequence: CASSYSTGTDTQYF. This chain uses TRBV6-5 with TRBJ2-3, with D unresolved. The CDR3 covers 14 residues. CDR1 MNHEY and CDR2 SVGAGI come from the germline V gene. The V end lost 0 bases, the J end lost 1 base, and 5 bases lay between the germline ends.

Only one count was recorded for this clone. The chain has TRBV15 and TRBJ2-3; a possible D gene is TRBD2 (5 bases). The germline V gene encodes CDR1 LNHNV and CDR2 YYDKDF (reference sequence). The ends were cut back, 1 base at V and 0 bases at J, with 11 bases in the middle. The CDR3 is made up of 16 amino acids. Here the CDR3 DNA reads TGTGCCACCAGCAGAGTAATCCAGCGGAGCACAGATACGCAGTATTTT. This codes for CATSRVIQRSTDTQYF.

The chain carries TRBV2 and TRBJ1-2; weak D call: TRBD1 (5 bases). Germline V gene sequence: CDR1 SNHLY, CDR2 FYNNEI. Trimming took off 6 bases at V and 6 bases at J, with 17 bases between the two ends. The CDR3 has 14 amino acids. The CDR3 reads CASRNRQSQNGYTF. CDR3 nucleotides: TGTGCCAGCAGGAATCGACAGTCACAAAATGGCTACACCTTC.

V gene TRBV11-2 combines with J gene TRBJ2-2, with D unclear. The CDR3 sequence is 13 residues long. V was cut by 5 bases and J by 1 base, with 5 bases left in between. CDR1 and CDR2 from the germline V gene are SGHAT and FQNNGV. CDR3 sequence: CASSLQNTGELFF. CDR3 sequence (DNA): TGTGCCAGCAGCCTCCAGAACACCGGGGAGCTGTTTTTT.

The chain employs TRBV18 and TRBJ1-5; TRBD1 might be the D (6 bases). CDR1 and CDR2 from the germline V gene are KGHSH and LQKENI. The germline V and J ends were trimmed by 2 bases and 3 bases, with 8 bases remaining between them. The CDR3 sequence is 14 residues long. CDR3 in DNA: TGTGCCAGCTCACCATACAGGGACAATCAGCCCCAGCATTTT. Protein product: CASSPYRDNQPQHF.

The chain joins TRBV18 to TRBJ2-2; no clear D gene. Germline CDR1 is KGHSH and CDR2 is LQKENI. V lost 6 bases, J lost 1 base, and 6 bases lay in between. This CDR3 contains 13 residues. In nucleotides, the CDR3 is TGTGCCAGCTCCTCCCAGAACACCGGGGAGCTGTTTTTT. Translation: CASSSQNTGELFF.

The rearrangement joins TRBV29-1 to TRBJ2-3, with 9 positions matching TRBD2. Germline CDR1 and CDR2: SQVTM and ANQGSEA. Trimming took 5 bases from V and 1 from J; bases not matched to a gene: 7. CDR3 length equals 15 residues. The CDR3 loop reads CSVPLREGGTDTQYF. CDR3 coding DNA: TGCAGCGTTCCTCTGCGGGAGGGGGGCACAGATACGCAGTATTTT.

The J gene is TRBJ2-5, the V gene TRBV11-2; D is unclear. The CDR3 totals 13 residues. Trimming stripped 5 bases from V and 5 bases from J, with 12 bases between. Germline values: CDR1 SGHAT, CDR2 FQNNGV. For the CDR3, the DNA is TGTGCCAGCAGCCTCCAGGTTATGGAGACCCAGTACTTC. This encodes CASSLQVMETQYF.

The chain joins TRBV30 to TRBJ1-2; 8 bases are a match to TRBD1. Germline CDR1 and CDR2: GTSNPN and SVGIG (reference sequence). The CDR3 is 12 residues long. V trimming: 3 bases; J trimming: 5 bases; junction bases outside the gene matches: 2. As DNA, the CDR3 is TGTGCCTGGAGGACAGGGGTTTATGGCTACACCTTC. The encoded protein is CAWRTGVYGYTF.

The chain employs TRBV25-1 and TRBJ2-4, with D uncertain. The CDR3 has 15 amino acids. V dropped 2 bases and J dropped 3 bases, with 11 bases sitting between them. Germline V gene sequence: CDR1 MGHDK, CDR2 SYGVNS. Here the CDR3 DNA reads TGTGCCAGCAGTGAAGGGTCCACAAACAAAAACATTCAGTACTTC. Amino acid sequence: CASSEGSTNKNIQYF.

J is TRBJ2-5 and V is TRBV19, with 9 bases aligning to TRBD1. Germline assignment: CDR1 LNHDA and CDR2 SQIVND (reference sequence). The CDR3 runs 18 residues. V shed 5 bases, J shed 5 bases, and the junction held 18 bases outside the gene matches. As DNA, the CDR3 is TGTGCCAGTAGTTGGATGAAACCCGGACAGGGGAGATTGGAGACCCAGTACTTC. It translates to CASSWMKPGQGRLETQYF.

The sample holds one count of this clone. The chain links TRBV29-1 to TRBJ2-7; TRBD2 matches 9 bases. Trimming at V came to 4 bases and at J to 7 bases, leaving 8 bases not matched to a gene. The CDR3 consists of 13 residues. Looked up from germline, CDR1 is SQVTM and CDR2 is ANQGSEA. Here the CDR3 DNA reads TGCAGCGTTGTTCAACTAGCGGGCGGGGAGCAGTACTTC. This codes for CSVVQLAGGEQYF.

The chain links TRBV5-1 to TRBJ2-7; 11 nucleotides align to TRBD1. Looked up from germline, CDR1 is SGHRS and CDR2 is YFSETQ. The CDR3 is 16 amino acids. V was pared by 4 bases and J by 6 bases, with 12 bases of the junction left unmatched. The CDR3 region is CASSIRPPGQGVEQYF. CDR3 sequence (DNA): TGCGCCAGCAGCATTCGACCTCCGGGACAGGGGGTCGAGCAGTACTTC.

The chain uses TRBV5-1 and TRBJ1-5, with 7 bases lining up with TRBD1. This CDR3 spans 14 amino acids. Germline assignment: CDR1 SGHRS and CDR2 YFSETQ. J was trimmed by 7 bases and V by 2 bases; bases with no gene match: 6. The CDR3 bases are TGCGCCAGCAGCTTTCTCCAGGGGGGGCAGCCCCAGCATTTT. Translated: CASSFLQGGQPQHF. The full variable domain, with the rest looked up from reference TRBV5-1 and TRBJ1-5, is KAGVTQTPRYLIKTRGQQVTLSCSPISGHRSVSWYQQTPGQGLQFLFEYFSETQRNKGNFPGRFSGRQFSNSRSEMNVSTLELGDSALYLCASSFLQGGQPQHFGDGTRLSIL.

This clone came up once. This sample also contains other DNA sequences that code for the same CDR3. Here the CDR3 reads CASSPGRAGNTIYF. The DNA of the CDR3 is TGCGCCAGCAGCCCGGGGAGAGCCGGAAACACCATATATTTT. This chain connects TRBV5-1 to TRBJ1-3; no definite D call. The CDR3 covers 14 residues. Trimming shortened V by 4 bases and J by 4 bases, and 12 bases separated the two germline ends. Germline V CDR1 and CDR2: SGHRS, YFSETQ.

The rearrangement uses TRBV7-6 and TRBJ2-5; TRBD1 might be the D (5 bases). CDR1 and CDR2 from the germline V gene are SGHVS and FNYEAQ. V gave up 5 bases and J gave up 7 bases, with 8 bases separating them. This CDR3 comprises 11 residues. For the CDR3, the DNA is TGTGCCAGCAGCCCTAGGGGGACCCAGTACTTC. Encoded protein: CASSPRGTQYF.

This chain links TRBV21-1 with TRBJ2-7; the table calls TRBD2, which could not be checked here. TRBV21-1 is a recognized pseudogene. This CDR3 region has 18 residues. The CDR3 DNA reads TGTGCCAGCAGCAAAGCTTGGCTAGCGGGACGTAGCTCCTACGAGCAGTACTTC. Translated, it gives CASSKAWLAGRSSYEQYF.

The chain couples TRBV11-2 to TRBJ1-5; no definite D call. The CDR3 has 13 amino acids. CDR1 and CDR2 (germline): SGHAT, FQNNGV. Trimming cost V 5 bases and J 6 bases, with 11 bases left between them. The CDR3 sequence: CASSVSLGQPQHF. The CDR3 DNA is TGTGCCAGCAGCGTCTCGTTAGGTCAGCCCCAGCATTTT.

The CDR3 here is CATSRPIPAETQYF. Written as DNA, the CDR3 is TGTGCCACCAGCAGACCAATCCCGGCGGAGACCCAGTACTTC. The chain links TRBV15 to TRBJ2-5; unclear D gene. The V gene's germline CDR1 is LNHNV and CDR2 YYDKDF (reference sequence). This CDR3 has 14 amino acids. V lost 2 bases, J lost 5 bases, and 12 bases lay in between.

The chain joins TRBV18 to TRBJ1-2; D is unclear. The V end was cut by 1 base, the J end by 0 bases, with 9 bases between. CDR1 KGHSH and CDR2 LQKENI come from the germline V gene. The CDR3 has 15 residues. The CDR3 spells CASSPLTVSNYGYTF. In DNA, the CDR3 is TGTGCCAGCTCACCACTTACAGTGTCTAACTATGGCTACACCTTC. Drawing the rest from reference TRBV18 and TRBJ1-2, the complete variable domain is NAGVMQNPRHLVRRRGQEARLRCSPMKGHSHVYWYRQLPEEGLKFMVYLQKENIIDESGMPKERFSAEFPKEGPSILRIQQVVRGDSAAYFCASSPLTVSNYGYTFGSGTRLTVV.

The V call is TRBV6-1, the J call TRBJ1-1; the D is unclear. The CDR3 loop spans 13 amino acids. CDR1 is MNHNS, CDR2 SASEGT, per germline. Trimming removed 8 bases from V and 5 bases from J, with 15 bases in between. This CDR3 is CASVLEGRTEAFF. CDR3 nucleotide sequence: TGTGCCAGCGTTCTGGAGGGAAGGACTGAAGCTTTCTTT.

The chain uses TRBV10-3 and TRBJ1-1; weak D call: TRBD1 (5 bases). V was shortened by 5 bases and J by 1 base, with 8 bases between the two germline ends. The V gene's germline CDR1 is ENHRY and CDR2 SYGVKD. The CDR3 covers 13 residues. CDR3 protein: CAISQGRNTEAFF. CDR3 sequence (DNA): TGTGCCATCAGTCAGGGCAGGAACACTGAAGCTTTCTTT.

This sequence joins TRBV7-2 and TRBJ1-4; TRBD1 matches at 7 bases. Germline V gives CDR1 SGHTA, CDR2 FQGNSA. The CDR3 has 13 residues. J gave up 8 bases and V 5 bases, and 5 bases lay outside the gene matches. The chain's CDR3 is CASSTGVNEKLFF. The CDR3 coding sequence is TGTGCCAGCAGCACAGGGGTTAACGAAAAACTGTTTTTT. Together with reference TRBV7-2 and TRBJ1-4, the CDR3 gives the full variable domain: GAGVSQSPSNKVTEKGKDVELRCDPISGHTALYWYRQSLGQGLEFLIYFQGNSAPDKSGLPSDRFSAERTGGSVSTLTIQRTQQEDSAVYLCASSTGVNEKLFFGSGTQLSVL.

V usage is TRBV7-2 and J usage is TRBJ2-5, with 9 positions matching TRBD2. Germline-derived CDR1 and CDR2 are SGHTA and FQGNSA. With 4 bases clipped from V and 2 bases from J, the junction kept 14 bases outside the gene matches. This CDR3 contains 18 residues. CDR3 coding DNA: TGTGCCAGCAGCTCAGCCCCGAGGGCGCGGGAGGGACAAGAGACCCAGTACTTC. This encodes CASSSAPRAREGQETQYF.

This chain links TRBV25-1 with TRBJ2-1; D unclear. The CDR3 length is 12 residues. The ends were cut back, 5 bases at V and 1 base at J, with 3 bases in the middle. Germline loops: CDR1 MGHDK, CDR2 SYGVNS. The CDR3 nucleotides read TGTGCCAGCAGTATATCCTACAATGAGCAGTTCTTC. Protein: CASSISYNEQFF.